What follows is one T cell receptor beta chain and its context. The data derive from a study of blood T cell repertoires in COVID-19. Study-level background: The cDNA or gDNA used as material had been derived from T cells, B-cell-depleted T cells, or PBMCs.

The CDR3 runs 15 residues. Per the germline V gene, CDR1 is SGHVS and CDR2 is FQNEAQ. Trimming removed 1 base from V and 3 bases from J, with 12 bases in between. Original methodology: Estimated nucleated cell counts came from reference gene primer amplification. Generated by immunoSEQ multiplex PCR, the TCRdb table keeps only in-frame clones and is missing some. The V and J calls and clone size come from that table; D and trimming were worked out from the DNA. This sample carries about 150,000 clones, more than 80% of them seen once, and the ten largest clones take 15%. The genes are TRBV7-8 and TRBJ1-1, with D unclear. The source is a woman aged 40 to 50 with acute or convalescent COVID-19. The sequenced sample was peripheral blood. CDR3: CASSLVLSTDTEAFF. DNA for the CDR3: TGTGCCAGCAGCTTAGTGCTCAGCACAGACACTGAAGCTTTCTTT.